These 27 T cell receptor beta chains originate from one sample sequenced in a study of CD8+CD57+ T cells in acquired aplastic anemia. It was patients with CD8+CD57+ cell expansion by flow cytometry who were chosen for sequencing. Profiles of TCR beta VDJ and CDR3 were generated from a genomic DNA template. TCRdb recomputed calls from the reads with MiXCR, one row per CDR3 protein. The table lists 450,000 to 550,000 distinct CDR3 sequences, approximately 32% of them singletons. The sequenced sample was sorted CD4+, CD8+, or CD8+CD57+ T cells (not recorded which) from PBMCs. These receptors were obtained from a human donor with aplastic anemia.

The V and J genes are TRBV18 and TRBJ1-3; D is unresolved. V lost 2 bases and J 2 bases, leaving 10 bases between the germline ends. Germline assignment: CDR1 KGHSH and CDR2 LQKENI. The CDR3 consists of 15 residues. The CDR3 sequence: CASSPNMETGNTIYF. The CDR3 nucleotides read TGTGCCAGCTCACCAAACATGGAGACTGGAAACACCATATATTTT.

Ten or more counts support this clonotype. V and J are TRBV7-2 and TRBJ1-3; a weak D match, TRBD1 (5 bases). The CDR3 has 15 residues. V lost 3 bases and J lost 3, with 12 bases in between. The V gene's germline CDR1 is SGHTA and CDR2 FQGNSA. The CDR3 region has the DNA TGTGCCAGCAGCTTGTCCGGGACGGGTGGAAACACCATATATTTT. This sequence encodes CASSLSGTGGNTIYF.

This clonotype occurred many times. The chain has TRBV7-2 and TRBJ2-5; D not resolved. V was trimmed by 3 bases and J by 5 bases, leaving 10 bases between them. This CDR3 has 13 residues. Germline V CDR1 and CDR2: SGHTA, FQGNSA. CDR3 sequence (DNA): TGTGCCAGCAGCTTGGACCCAGCGGAGACCCAGTACTTC. Translating gives CASSLDPAETQYF.

This clonotype turned up a few times. This chain links TRBV20-1 with TRBJ1-1; D gene ambiguous. The V and J ends lost 4 bases and 1 base respectively, with 10 bases between them. This CDR3 comprises 13 residues. CDR1 and CDR2 (germline): DFQATT, SNEGSKA (reference sequence). CDR3 protein: CSATLTSNTEAFF. CDR3 DNA: TGCAGTGCTACTTTGACCTCGAACACTGAAGCTTTCTTT.

This chain uses TRBV4-2 with TRBJ2-7; D could derive from TRBD1 or TRBD2 (5 bases each). The CDR3 is 14 residues long. The germline V gene has CDR1 LGHNA and CDR2 YNFKEQ. Trimming removed 1 base from V and 3 bases from J, with 10 bases in between. The CDR3 DNA sequence: TGTGCCAGCAGCCAAGGGGGGACCAACTACGAGCAGTACTTC. It specifies CASSQGGTNYEQYF.

This clonotype was detected only a few times. Since a much larger clone is just one base distant, this may be a read error. This CDR3 fails to terminate in the conserved phenylalanine or tryptophan, so it likely reflects a read error. The V gene is TRBV20-1, the J gene TRBJ2-7; D is perhaps TRBD2 (6 bases). Germline CDR1 is DFQATT and CDR2 is SNEGSKA (reference sequence). The V gene lost 5 bases and the J gene lost 6 bases, with 17 bases spanning the gap. CDR3 length: 13 residues. CDR3 sequence: CSAPTSPLTEQYL. Written as DNA, the CDR3 is TGCAGTGCTCCCACTAGCCCGCTAACCGAGCAGTACCTC.

V and J are TRBV12-3 or TRBV12-4 and TRBJ1-1; tentative D call: TRBD1 (6 bases). Trimming removed 3 bases from V and 6 bases from J, with 11 bases in between. The CDR3 contains 13 residues. The CDR3 here is CASSFQGISEAFF. Here the CDR3 DNA reads TGTGCCAGCAGTTTCCAGGGGATCTCTGAAGCTTTCTTT.

This clonotype was observed a handful of times. The chain has TRBV19 and TRBJ1-6, with D unclear. Germline CDR1 is LNHDA and CDR2 is SQIVND (reference sequence). Trimming stripped 0 bases from V and 8 bases from J, with 14 bases between. The CDR3 loop spans 16 amino acids. The CDR3: CASSIDFFNLDSPLHF. CDR3 bases: TGTGCCAGTAGTATAGATTTTTTCAACCTGGATTCACCCCTCCACTTT.

Turning to this clonotype: A much larger clonotype is one base distant, so this may be a read error. The chain is built from TRBV19 and TRBJ2-5, with 7 bases identical to TRBD1. There are 14 residues in the CDR3. J lost 9 bases, V lost 4 bases, and 11 bases had no gene match. The V gene's germline CDR1 is LNHDA and CDR2 SQIVND (reference sequence). CDR3 sequence reads: CASSTTGQASAQYF. The CDR3 DNA reads TGTGCCAGTAGTACCACAGGACAGGCCTCGGCCCAGTACTTC.

The chain recombines TRBV25-1 with TRBJ1-2; D gene unclear. The CDR3 sequence is 11 residues long. V gave up 6 bases and J gave up 6 bases, with 8 bases separating them. The germline CDR1 and CDR2 sequences are MGHDK and SYGVNS. The CDR3 bases are TGTGCCAGCAGGGGGAACGATGGCTACACCTTC. It is translated as CASRGNDGYTF.

This clonotype occurred many times. The rearrangement joins TRBV29-1 to TRBJ2-7; TRBD2 matches at 9 bases. CDR3 length: 13 amino acids. Trimming removed 3 bases from V and 4 bases from J; junction bases left unmatched: 4. Germline CDR1 reads SQVTM; CDR2 reads ANQGSEA. The CDR3 DNA follows: TGCAGCGTTGAGGCACTAGCGGGTTACGAGCAGTACTTC. Translation: CSVEALAGYEQYF.

A few counts support this clonotype. This chain links TRBV9 with TRBJ2-1; D gene uncertain. With 0 bases removed from V and 3 bases from J, the gap between germline ends came to 13 bases. From germline, CDR1 is SGDLS and CDR2 YYNGEE. The CDR3 consists of 16 residues. This CDR3 is CASSVDPAINYNEQFF. The CDR3 nucleotides read TGTGCCAGCAGCGTAGATCCAGCGATTAACTACAATGAGCAGTTCTTC.

The J gene is TRBJ1-6, the V gene TRBV19; 10 positions match TRBD1. Germline V lookup: CDR1 LNHDA, CDR2 SQIVND (reference sequence). Trimming took 9 bases from V and 6 from J; bases not matched to a gene: 5. There are 14 residues in the CDR3. The DNA of the CDR3 is TGTGCCAGCCGGGACAGGGGTTTTAATTCACCCCTCCACTTT. Amino acid sequence: CASRDRGFNSPLHF.

This clonotype was seen ten or more times. This sequence joins TRBV5-1 and TRBJ2-7; TRBD2 might be the D (5 bases). Trimming took 4 bases from V and 2 from J, leaving 10 bases between them. The germline CDR1 and CDR2 sequences are SGHRS and YFSETQ. This CDR3 has 13 amino acids. CDR3 sequence (DNA): TGCGCCAGCAGCCCGACGGGAACCTACGAGCAGTACTTC. As protein: CASSPTGTYEQYF.

The chain is built from TRBV7-3 and TRBJ1-5; D perhaps matches TRBD1 (5 bases). Per germline, CDR1 SGHTA and CDR2 FQGTGA. V gave up 6 bases and J gave up 2 bases, with 8 bases separating them. The CDR3 is made up of 13 amino acids. Here the CDR3 reads CASSWGGNQPQHF. In DNA, the CDR3 is TGTGCCAGCAGTTGGGGGGGCAATCAGCCCCAGCATTTT.

The V gene is TRBV19, the J gene TRBJ1-5; 9 bases match TRBD1. J gave up 6 bases and V 6 bases, and 9 bases lay outside the gene matches. The CDR3 covers 15 residues. The germline gives CDR1 LNHDA, CDR2 SQIVND (reference sequence). As DNA, the CDR3 is TGTGCCAGTAGCCCCGGACAGGGGCCAGGTCAGCCCCAGCATTTT. It specifies CASSPGQGPGQPQHF.

In the case of this clonotype: A read error may be the cause here, since a much bigger clone is one base away. V gene TRBV19 combines with J gene TRBJ2-2; no clear D gene. The CDR3 covers 13 residues. Germline assignment: CDR1 LNHDA and CDR2 SQIVND (reference sequence). Trimming removed 6 bases from V and 4 bases from J, with 9 bases in between. The CDR3 loop is CASSSGSTGELFF. Written as DNA, the CDR3 is TGTGCCAGTAGCTCCGGCAGCACCGGGGAGCTGTTTTTT.

This clonotype showed up many times. The CDR3 reads CASSEEGVGYNEQFF. DNA for the CDR3: TGTGCCAGCAGTGAAGAGGGCGTGGGCTACAATGAGCAGTTCTTC. The chain carries TRBV2 and TRBJ2-1; D is ambiguous. There are 15 residues in the CDR3. Germline V gene sequence: CDR1 SNHLY, CDR2 FYNNEI. V gave up 1 base and J gave up 3 bases, with 10 bases separating them.

This clonotype was seen ten or more times. The rearrangement uses TRBV24-1 and TRBJ1-1; 7 bases map to TRBD1. Germline CDR1 and CDR2: KGHDR and SFDVKD. V was clipped by 7 bases and J by 0 bases; unmatched bases: 4. The CDR3 contains 14 residues. This chain's CDR3 is CATSEGGMNTEAFF. The CDR3 region has the DNA TGTGCCACCAGCGAAGGGGGCATGAACACTGAAGCTTTCTTT.

This sequence joins TRBV29-1 and TRBJ2-5; TRBD1 agrees at 9 bases. The germline CDR1 and CDR2 sequences are SQVTM and ANQGSEA. V dropped 7 bases and J dropped 5; count of bases not matched to a gene: 5. There are 12 residues in the CDR3. CDR3 sequence: CSAGTGMETQYF. The CDR3, as DNA: TGCAGCGCTGGGACAGGGATGGAGACCCAGTACTTC.

This clonotype has more than one count but fewer than ten. The CDR3 DNA follows: TGTGCCAGCAGCCCTGCCGTGGGCGGGGGCGAACCCTACGAGCAGTACTTC. This encodes CASSPAVGGGEPYEQYF. V and J are TRBV7-6 and TRBJ2-7; TRBD2 is a possible D gene (7 bases). CDR1 and CDR2 from the germline V gene are SGHVS and FNYEAQ. The CDR3 sequence is 17 residues long. V was pared by 5 bases and J by 2 bases, with 22 bases between.

This chain links TRBV19 with TRBJ1-4, with D possibly matching TRBD1 (6 bases). The germline V gene encodes CDR1 LNHDA and CDR2 SQIVND (reference sequence). The CDR3 consists of 16 residues. V dropped 7 bases and J dropped 2 bases, with 17 bases sitting between them. CDR3 amino acids: CASKPNWGATNEKLFF. The CDR3 coding sequence is TGTGCCAGTAAACCCAACTGGGGGGCCACTAATGAAAAACTGTTTTTT.

In this sample, this clonotype turned up many times. The chain carries TRBV20-1 and TRBJ1-2, with D uncertain. The CDR3 is made up of 13 amino acids. CDR1 is DFQATT, CDR2 SNEGSKA, per germline (reference sequence). V lost 0 bases, J lost 4 bases, and 9 bases lay in between. The CDR3 DNA is TGCAGTGCTAGAGATTCCAGGAGCTATGGCTACACCTTC. Translated: CSARDSRSYGYTF.

This chain joins TRBV20-1 and TRBJ2-1; 10 nucleotides agree with TRBD1. V was clipped by 0 bases and J by 8 bases; unmatched bases: 7. There are 15 residues in the CDR3. Germline V gene data show CDR1 as DFQATT and CDR2 as SNEGSKA (reference sequence). Here the CDR3 reads CSARDRGQGFHEQFF. The CDR3 DNA reads as TGCAGTGCTAGAGATCGGGGACAGGGGTTCCATGAGCAGTTCTTC.

This clonotype showed up many times. This chain links TRBV20-1 with TRBJ1-2; 9 bases are a match to TRBD1. V dropped 6 bases and J dropped 2; count of bases not matched to a gene: 13. The CDR3 has 16 amino acids. Germline V gene data show CDR1 as DFQATT and CDR2 as SNEGSKA (reference sequence). The CDR3 protein is CSAAGTGIRFNYGYTF. The CDR3 DNA is TGCAGTGCGGCCGGGACAGGGATCAGATTCAACTATGGCTACACCTTC.

This clonotype appeared a few times. The gene calls are TRBV2 and TRBJ2-7; 9 nucleotides match TRBD1. From germline, CDR1 is SNHLY and CDR2 FYNNEI. The CDR3 totals 13 residues. The CDR3 region is CANGQGNPYEQYF. DNA of the CDR3: TGTGCAAATGGACAGGGGAACCCCTACGAGCAGTACTTC.

This clonotype was counted between two and nine times. The rearrangement uses TRBV12-3 or TRBV12-4 and TRBJ2-1; TRBD1 agrees at 8 bases. Trimming took 4 bases from V and 7 from J; bases not matched to a gene: 12. The CDR3 is 16 amino acids. The DNA for the CDR3 is TGTGCCAGCAGTTCCCAGGGGACAGGTGCGGCGAATGAGCAGTTCTTC. Its translation: CASSSQGTGAANEQFF.